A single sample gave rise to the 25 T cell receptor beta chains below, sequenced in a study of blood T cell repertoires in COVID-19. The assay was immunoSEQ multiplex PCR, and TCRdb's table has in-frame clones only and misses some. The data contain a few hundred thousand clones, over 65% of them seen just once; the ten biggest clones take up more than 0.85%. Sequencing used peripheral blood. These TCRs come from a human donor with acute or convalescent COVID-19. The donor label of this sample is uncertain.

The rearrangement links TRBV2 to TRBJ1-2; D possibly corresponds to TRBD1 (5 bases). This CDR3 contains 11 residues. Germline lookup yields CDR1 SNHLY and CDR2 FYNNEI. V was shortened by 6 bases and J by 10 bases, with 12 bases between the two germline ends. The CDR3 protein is CASRASTDYTF. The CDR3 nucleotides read TGTGCCAGCAGGGCGTCGACAGACTACACCTTC.

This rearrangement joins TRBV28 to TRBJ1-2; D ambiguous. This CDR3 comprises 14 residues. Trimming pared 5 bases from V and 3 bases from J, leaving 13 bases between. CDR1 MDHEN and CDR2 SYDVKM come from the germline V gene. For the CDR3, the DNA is TGTGCCAGCAGTCTACCGGGGAGGGACTATGGCTACACCTTC. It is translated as CASSLPGRDYGYTF.

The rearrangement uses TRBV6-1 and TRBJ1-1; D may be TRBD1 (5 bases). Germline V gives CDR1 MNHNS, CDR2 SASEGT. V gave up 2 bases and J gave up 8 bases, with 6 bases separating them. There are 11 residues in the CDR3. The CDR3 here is CASSERQEAFF. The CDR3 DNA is TGTGCCAGCAGTGAACGACAGGAAGCTTTCTTT.

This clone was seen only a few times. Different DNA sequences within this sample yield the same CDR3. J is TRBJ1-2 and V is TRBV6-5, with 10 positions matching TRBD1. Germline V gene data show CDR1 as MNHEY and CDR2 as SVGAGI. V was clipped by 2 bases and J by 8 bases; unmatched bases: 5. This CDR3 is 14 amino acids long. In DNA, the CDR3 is TGTGCCAGCAGTTACACAGGACAGGGGGTAGGCTACACCTTC. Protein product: CASSYTGQGVGYTF.

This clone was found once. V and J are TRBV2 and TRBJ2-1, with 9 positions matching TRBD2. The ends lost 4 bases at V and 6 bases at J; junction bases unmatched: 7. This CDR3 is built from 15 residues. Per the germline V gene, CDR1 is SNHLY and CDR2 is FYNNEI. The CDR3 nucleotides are TGTGCCAGCAGTGTGGGGCGGGAGGGCCCCAATGAGCAGTTCTTC. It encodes CASSVGREGPNEQFF.

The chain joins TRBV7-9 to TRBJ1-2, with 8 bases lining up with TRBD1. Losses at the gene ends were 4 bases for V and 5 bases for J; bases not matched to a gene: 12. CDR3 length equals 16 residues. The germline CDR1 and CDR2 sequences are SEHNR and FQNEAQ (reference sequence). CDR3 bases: TGTGCCAGCAGCTCGGATGTGACAGGGGATCGGTATGGCTACACCTTC. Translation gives CASSSDVTGDRYGYTF.

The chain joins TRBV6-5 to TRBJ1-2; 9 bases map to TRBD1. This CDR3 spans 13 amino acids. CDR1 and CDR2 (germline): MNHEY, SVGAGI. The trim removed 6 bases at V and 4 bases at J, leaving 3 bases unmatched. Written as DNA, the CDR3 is TGTGCCAGCAGAAAGACAGGGGGCTATGGCTACACCTTC. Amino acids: CASRKTGGYGYTF.

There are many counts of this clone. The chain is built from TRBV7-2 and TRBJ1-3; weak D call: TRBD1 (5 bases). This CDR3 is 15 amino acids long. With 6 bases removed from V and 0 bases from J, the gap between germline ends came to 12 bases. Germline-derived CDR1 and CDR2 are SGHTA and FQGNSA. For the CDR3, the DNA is TGTGCCAGCAGGAAGGACATATACTCTGGAAACACCATATATTTT. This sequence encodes CASRKDIYSGNTIYF.

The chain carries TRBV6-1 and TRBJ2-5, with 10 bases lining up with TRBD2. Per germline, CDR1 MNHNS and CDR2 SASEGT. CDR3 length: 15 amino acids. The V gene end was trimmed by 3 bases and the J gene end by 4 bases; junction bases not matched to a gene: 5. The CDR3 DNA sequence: TGTGCCAGCAGTGATCGTAGCGGGGGGAGAGAGACCCAGTACTTC. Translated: CASSDRSGGRETQYF.

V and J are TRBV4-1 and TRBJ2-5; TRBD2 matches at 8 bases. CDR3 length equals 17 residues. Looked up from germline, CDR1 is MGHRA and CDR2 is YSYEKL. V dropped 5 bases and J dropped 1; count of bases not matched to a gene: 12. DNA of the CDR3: TGCGCCAGCAGCTCACCCCGGGGGCGGGGGGCCCAAGAGACCCAGTACTTC. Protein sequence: CASSSPRGRGAQETQYF.

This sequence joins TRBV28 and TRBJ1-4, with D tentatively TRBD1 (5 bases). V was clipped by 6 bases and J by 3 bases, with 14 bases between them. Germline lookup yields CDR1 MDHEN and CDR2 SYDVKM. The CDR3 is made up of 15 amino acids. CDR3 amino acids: CASSLGGGSNEKLFF. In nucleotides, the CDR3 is TGTGCCAGCAGCCTTGGGGGGGGGTCTAATGAAAAACTGTTTTTT.

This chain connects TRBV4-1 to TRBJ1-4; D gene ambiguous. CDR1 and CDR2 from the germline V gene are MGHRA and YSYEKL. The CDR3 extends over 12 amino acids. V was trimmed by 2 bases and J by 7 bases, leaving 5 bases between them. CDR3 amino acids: CASSQYIEKLFF. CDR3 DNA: TGCGCCAGCAGCCAATACATTGAAAAACTGTTTTTT.

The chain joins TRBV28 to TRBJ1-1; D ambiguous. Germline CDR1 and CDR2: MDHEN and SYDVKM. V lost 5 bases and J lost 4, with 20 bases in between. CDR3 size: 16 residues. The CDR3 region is CASSHRSFLEGTEAFF. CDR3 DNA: TGTGCCAGCAGTCATAGGTCCTTCCTCGAGGGCACTGAAGCTTTCTTT.

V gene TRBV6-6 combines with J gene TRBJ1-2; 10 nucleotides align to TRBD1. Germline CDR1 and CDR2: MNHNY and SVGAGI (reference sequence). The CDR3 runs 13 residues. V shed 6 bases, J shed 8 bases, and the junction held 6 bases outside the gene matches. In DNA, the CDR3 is TGTGCCAGCAGGAGACAGGGGGCCGGCGGCTACACCTTC. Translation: CASRRQGAGGYTF.

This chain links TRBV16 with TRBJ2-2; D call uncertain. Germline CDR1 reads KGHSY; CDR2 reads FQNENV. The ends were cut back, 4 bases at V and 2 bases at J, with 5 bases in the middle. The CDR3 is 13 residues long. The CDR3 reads CASSLLNTGELFF. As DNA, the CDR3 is TGTGCCAGCAGCCTACTAAACACCGGGGAGCTGTTTTTT.

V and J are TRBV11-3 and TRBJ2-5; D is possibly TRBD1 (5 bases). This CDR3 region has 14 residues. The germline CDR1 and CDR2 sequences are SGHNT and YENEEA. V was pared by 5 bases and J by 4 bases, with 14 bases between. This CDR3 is CASSPKPQGETQYF. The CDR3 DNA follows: TGTGCCAGCAGCCCCAAGCCCCAGGGAGAGACCCAGTACTTC.

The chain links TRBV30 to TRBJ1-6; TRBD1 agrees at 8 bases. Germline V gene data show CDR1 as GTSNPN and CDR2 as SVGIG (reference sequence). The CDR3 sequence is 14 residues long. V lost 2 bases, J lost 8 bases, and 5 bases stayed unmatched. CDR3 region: CAWSWGTGDSPLHF. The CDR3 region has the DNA TGTGCCTGGAGTTGGGGGACAGGAGATTCACCCCTCCACTTT.

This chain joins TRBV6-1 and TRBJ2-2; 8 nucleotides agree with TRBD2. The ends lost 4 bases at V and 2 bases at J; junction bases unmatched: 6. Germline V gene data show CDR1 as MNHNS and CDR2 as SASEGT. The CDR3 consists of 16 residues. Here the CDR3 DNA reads TGTGCCAGCAGTGTTGAGATAGCGGGAAACACCGGGGAGCTGTTTTTT. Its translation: CASSVEIAGNTGELFF.

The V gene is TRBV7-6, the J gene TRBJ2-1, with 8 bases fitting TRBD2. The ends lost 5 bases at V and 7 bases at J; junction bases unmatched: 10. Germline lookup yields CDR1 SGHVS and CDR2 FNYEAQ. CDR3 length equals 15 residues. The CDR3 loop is CASSLHPGLGNEQFF. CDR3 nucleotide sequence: TGTGCCAGCAGCCTACACCCGGGACTAGGAAATGAGCAGTTCTTC.

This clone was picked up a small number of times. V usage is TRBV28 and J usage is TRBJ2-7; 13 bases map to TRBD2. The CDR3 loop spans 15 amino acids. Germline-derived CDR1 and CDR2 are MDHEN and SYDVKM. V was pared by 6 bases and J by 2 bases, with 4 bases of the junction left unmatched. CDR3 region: CASRRLAGGTYEQYF. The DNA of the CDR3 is TGTGCCAGCAGAAGACTAGCGGGAGGTACCTACGAGCAGTACTTC.

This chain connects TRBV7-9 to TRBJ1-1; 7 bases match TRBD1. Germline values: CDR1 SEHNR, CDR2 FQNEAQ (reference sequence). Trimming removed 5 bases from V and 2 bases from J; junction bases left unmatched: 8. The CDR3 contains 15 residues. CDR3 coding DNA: TGTGCCAGCAGCCTCCGGACAGGTCAAAACACTGAAGCTTTCTTT. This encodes CASSLRTGQNTEAFF. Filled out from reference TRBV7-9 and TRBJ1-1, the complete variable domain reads DTGVSQNPRHKITKRGQNVTFRCDPISEHNRLYWYRQTLGQGPEFLTYFQNEAQLEKSRLLSDRFSAERPKGSFSTLEIQRTEQGDSAMYLCASSLRTGQNTEAFFGQGTRLTVV.

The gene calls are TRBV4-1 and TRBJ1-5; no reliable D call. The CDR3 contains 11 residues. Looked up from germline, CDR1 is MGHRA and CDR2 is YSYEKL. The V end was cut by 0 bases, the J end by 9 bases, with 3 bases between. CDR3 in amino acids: CASSQDWPQHF. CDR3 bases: TGCGCCAGCAGCCAAGACTGGCCCCAGCATTTT.

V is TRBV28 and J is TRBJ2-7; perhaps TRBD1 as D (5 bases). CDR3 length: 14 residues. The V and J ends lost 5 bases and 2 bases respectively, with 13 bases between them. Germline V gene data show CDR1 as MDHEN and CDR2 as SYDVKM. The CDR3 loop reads CASSQFRETYEQYF. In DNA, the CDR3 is TGTGCCAGCAGTCAATTCAGGGAAACCTACGAGCAGTACTTC. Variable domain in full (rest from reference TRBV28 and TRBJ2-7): DVKVTQSSRYLVKRTGEKVFLECVQDMDHENMFWYRQDPGLGLRLIYFSYDVKMKEKGDIPEGYSVSREKKERFSLILESASTNQTSMYLCASSQFRETYEQYFGPGTRLTVT.

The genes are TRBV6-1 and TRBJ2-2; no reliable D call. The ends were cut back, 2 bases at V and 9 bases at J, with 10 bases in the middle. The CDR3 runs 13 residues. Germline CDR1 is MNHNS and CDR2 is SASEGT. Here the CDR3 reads CASSELVFRELFF. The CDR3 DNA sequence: TGTGCCAGCAGTGAATTAGTCTTCCGGGAGCTGTTTTTT.

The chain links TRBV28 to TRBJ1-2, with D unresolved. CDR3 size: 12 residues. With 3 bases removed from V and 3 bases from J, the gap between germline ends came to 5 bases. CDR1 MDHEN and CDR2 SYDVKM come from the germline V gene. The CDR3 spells CASSFIYYGYTF. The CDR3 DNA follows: TGTGCCAGCAGTTTTATCTACTATGGCTACACCTTC.